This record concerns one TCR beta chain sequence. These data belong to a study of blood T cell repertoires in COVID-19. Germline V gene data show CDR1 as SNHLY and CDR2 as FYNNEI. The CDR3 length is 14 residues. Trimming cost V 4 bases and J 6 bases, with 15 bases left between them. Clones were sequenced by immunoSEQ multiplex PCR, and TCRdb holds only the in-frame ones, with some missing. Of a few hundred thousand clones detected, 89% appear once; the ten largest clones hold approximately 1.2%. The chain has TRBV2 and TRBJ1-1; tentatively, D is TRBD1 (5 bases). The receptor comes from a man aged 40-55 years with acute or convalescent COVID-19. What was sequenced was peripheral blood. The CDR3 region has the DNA TGTGCCAGCAGTGGGGGGGAGTATGAGGCTGAAGCTTTCTTT. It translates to CASSGGEYEAEAFF.